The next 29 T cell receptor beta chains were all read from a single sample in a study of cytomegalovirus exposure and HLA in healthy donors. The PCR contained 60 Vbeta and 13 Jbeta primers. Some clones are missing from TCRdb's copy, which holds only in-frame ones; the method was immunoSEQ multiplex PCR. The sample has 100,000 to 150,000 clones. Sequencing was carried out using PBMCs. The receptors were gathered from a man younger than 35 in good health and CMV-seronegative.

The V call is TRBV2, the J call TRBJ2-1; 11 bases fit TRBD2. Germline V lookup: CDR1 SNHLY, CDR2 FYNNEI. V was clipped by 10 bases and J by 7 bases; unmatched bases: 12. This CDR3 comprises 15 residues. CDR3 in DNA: TGTGCCAACACTAGATTAGCGGGGGGGCCAAATGAGCAGTTCTTC. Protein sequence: CANTRLAGGPNEQFF. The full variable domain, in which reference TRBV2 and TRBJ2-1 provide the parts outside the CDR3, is EPEVTQTPSHQVTQMGQEVILRCVPISNHLYFYWYRQILGQKVEFLVSFYNNEISEKSEIFDDQFSVERPDGSNFTLKIRSTKLEDSAMYFCANTRLAGGPNEQFFGPGTRLTVL.

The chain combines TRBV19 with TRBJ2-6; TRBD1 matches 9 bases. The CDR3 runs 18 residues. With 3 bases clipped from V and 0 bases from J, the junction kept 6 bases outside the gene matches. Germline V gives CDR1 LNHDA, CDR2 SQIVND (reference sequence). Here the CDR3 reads CASSMFGTGSSGANVLTF. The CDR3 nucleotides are TGTGCCAGTAGTATGTTTGGGACAGGGAGCTCTGGGGCCAACGTCCTGACTTTC.

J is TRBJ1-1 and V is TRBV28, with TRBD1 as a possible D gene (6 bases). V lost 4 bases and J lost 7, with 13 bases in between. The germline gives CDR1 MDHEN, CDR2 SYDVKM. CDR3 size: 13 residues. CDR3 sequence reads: CASSSGRGVEAFF. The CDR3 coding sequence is TGTGCCAGCAGTTCCGGCAGGGGAGTTGAAGCTTTCTTT. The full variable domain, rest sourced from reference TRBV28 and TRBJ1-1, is DVKVTQSSRYLVKRTGEKVFLECVQDMDHENMFWYRQDPGLGLRLIYFSYDVKMKEKGDIPEGYSVSREKKERFSLILESASTNQTSMYLCASSSGRGVEAFFGQGTRLTVV.

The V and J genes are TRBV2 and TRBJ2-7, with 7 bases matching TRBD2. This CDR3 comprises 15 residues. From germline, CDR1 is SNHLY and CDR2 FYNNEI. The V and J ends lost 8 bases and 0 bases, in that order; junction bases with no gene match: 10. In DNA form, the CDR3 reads TGTGCCAGCGCCCCGCCGGGACTAAGCTCCTACGAGCAGTACTTC. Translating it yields CASAPPGLSSYEQYF.

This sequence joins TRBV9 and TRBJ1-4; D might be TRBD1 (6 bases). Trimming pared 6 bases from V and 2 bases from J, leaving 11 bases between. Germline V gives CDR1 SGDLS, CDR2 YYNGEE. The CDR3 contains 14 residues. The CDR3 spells CASTRGWTNEKLFF. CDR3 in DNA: TGTGCCAGCACCAGGGGTTGGACTAATGAAAAACTGTTTTTT.

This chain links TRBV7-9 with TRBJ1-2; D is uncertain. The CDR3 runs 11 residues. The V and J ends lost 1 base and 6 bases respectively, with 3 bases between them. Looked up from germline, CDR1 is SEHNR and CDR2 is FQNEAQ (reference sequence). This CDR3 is CASSLGDGYTF. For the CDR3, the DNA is TGTGCCAGCAGCTTAGGCGATGGCTACACCTTC.

CDR3 bases: TGTGCCAGCAGCTTACAATATTCACCCCTCCACTTT. It is translated as CASSLQYSPLHF. The V and J genes are TRBV7-9 and TRBJ1-6, with D uncertain. Germline V CDR1 and CDR2: SEHNR, FQNEAQ (reference sequence). The CDR3 has 12 amino acids. V was shortened by 2 bases and J by 8 bases, with 4 bases between the two germline ends.

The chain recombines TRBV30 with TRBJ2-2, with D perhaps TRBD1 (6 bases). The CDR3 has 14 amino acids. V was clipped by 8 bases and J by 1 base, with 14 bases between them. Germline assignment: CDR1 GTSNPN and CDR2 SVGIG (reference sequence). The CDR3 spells CALNRVLNTGELFF. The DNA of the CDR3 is TGTGCCCTTAACAGGGTGCTGAACACCGGGGAGCTGTTTTTT.

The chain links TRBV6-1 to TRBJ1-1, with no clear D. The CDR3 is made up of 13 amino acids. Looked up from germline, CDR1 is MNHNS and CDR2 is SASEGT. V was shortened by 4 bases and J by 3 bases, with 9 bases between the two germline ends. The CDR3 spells CASSAEPDTEAFF. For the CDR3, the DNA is TGTGCCAGCAGTGCCGAACCGGACACTGAAGCTTTCTTT.

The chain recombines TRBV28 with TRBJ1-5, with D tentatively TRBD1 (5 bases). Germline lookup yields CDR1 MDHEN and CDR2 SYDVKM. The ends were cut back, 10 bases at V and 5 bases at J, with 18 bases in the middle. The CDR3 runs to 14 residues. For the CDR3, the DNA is TGTGCCACCGAGATCGGGCAGGGTCATCAGCCCCAGCATTTT. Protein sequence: CATEIGQGHQPQHF.

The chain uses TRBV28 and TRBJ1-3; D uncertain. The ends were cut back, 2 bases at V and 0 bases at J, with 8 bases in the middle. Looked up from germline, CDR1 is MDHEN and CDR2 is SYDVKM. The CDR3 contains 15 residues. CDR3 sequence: CASSLPPGSGNTIYF. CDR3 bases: TGTGCCAGCAGTTTACCCCCCGGCTCTGGAAACACCATATATTTT.

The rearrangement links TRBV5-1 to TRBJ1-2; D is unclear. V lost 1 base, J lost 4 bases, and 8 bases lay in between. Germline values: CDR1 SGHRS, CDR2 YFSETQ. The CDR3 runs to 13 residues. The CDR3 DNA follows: TGCGCCAGCAGCTTGCCCCCCCTCTATGGCTACACCTTC. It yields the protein CASSLPPLYGYTF.

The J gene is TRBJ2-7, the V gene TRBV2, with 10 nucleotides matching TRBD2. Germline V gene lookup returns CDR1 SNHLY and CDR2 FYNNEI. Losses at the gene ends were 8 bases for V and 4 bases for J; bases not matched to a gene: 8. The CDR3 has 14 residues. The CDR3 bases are TGTGCCAGCCGTTGGACTAGCGGAGAATACGAGCAGTACTTC. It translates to CASRWTSGEYEQYF.

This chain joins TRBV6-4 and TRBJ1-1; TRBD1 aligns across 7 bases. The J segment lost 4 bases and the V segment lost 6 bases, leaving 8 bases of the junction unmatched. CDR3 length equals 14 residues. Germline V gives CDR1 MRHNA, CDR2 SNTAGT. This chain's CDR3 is CASSDQGGSTEAFF. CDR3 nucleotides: TGTGCCAGCAGCGACCAGGGGGGAAGCACTGAAGCTTTCTTT.

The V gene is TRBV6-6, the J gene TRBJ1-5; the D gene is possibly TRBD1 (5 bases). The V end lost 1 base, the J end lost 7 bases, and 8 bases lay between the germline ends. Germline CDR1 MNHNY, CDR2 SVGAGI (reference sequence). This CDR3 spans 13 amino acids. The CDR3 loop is CASSYWGDQPQHF. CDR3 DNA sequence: TGTGCCAGCAGTTACTGGGGGGACCAGCCCCAGCATTTT.

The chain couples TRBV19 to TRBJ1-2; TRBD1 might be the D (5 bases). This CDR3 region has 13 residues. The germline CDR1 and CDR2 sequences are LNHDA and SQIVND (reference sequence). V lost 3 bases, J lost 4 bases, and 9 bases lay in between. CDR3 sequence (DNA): TGTGCCAGTAGTATGGGGGGGAGCTATGGCTACACCTTC. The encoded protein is CASSMGGSYGYTF.

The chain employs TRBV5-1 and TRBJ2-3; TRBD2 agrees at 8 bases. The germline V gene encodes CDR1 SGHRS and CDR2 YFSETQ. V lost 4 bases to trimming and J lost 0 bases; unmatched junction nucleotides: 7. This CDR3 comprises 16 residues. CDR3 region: CASSTGPSGSTDTQYF. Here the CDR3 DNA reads TGCGCCAGCAGCACCGGACCTAGCGGGAGCACAGATACGCAGTATTTT.

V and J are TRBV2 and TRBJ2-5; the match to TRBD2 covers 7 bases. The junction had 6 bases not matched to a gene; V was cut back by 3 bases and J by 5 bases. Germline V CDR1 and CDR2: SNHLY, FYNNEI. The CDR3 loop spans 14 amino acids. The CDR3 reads CASSDFQGGETQYF. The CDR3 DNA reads TGTGCCAGCAGTGATTTTCAGGGAGGGGAGACCCAGTACTTC.

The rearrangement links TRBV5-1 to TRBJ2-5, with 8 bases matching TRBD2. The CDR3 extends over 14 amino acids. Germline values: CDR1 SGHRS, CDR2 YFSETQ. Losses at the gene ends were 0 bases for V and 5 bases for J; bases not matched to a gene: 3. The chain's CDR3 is CASSLAERGETQYF. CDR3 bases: TGCGCCAGCAGCTTGGCCGAGCGGGGGGAGACCCAGTACTTC.

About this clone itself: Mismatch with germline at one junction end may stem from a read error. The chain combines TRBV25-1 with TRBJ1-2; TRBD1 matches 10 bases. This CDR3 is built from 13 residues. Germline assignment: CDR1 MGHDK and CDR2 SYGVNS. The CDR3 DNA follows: TGTGCCAGCACCAAGACAGGGGGCTACGGCTACTCCTTC. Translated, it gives CASTKTGGYGYSF.

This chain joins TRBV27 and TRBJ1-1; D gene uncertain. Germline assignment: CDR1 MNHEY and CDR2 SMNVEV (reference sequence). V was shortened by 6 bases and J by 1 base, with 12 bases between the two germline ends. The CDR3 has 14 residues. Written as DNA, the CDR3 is TGTGCCAGCAGCTCGGTCGGGTCGAACACTGAAGCTTTCTTT. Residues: CASSSVGSNTEAFF.

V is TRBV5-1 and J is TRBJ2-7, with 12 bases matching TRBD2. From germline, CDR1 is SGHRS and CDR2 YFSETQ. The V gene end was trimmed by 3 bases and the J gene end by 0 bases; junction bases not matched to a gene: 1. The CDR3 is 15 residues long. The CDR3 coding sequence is TGCGCCAGCAGCTCGACTAGCGGGAGCTCCTACGAGCAGTACTTC. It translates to CASSSTSGSSYEQYF. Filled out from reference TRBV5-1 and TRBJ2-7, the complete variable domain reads KAGVTQTPRYLIKTRGQQVTLSCSPISGHRSVSWYQQTPGQGLQFLFEYFSETQRNKGNFPGRFSGRQFSNSRSEMNVSTLELGDSALYLCASSSTSGSSYEQYFGPGTRLTVT.

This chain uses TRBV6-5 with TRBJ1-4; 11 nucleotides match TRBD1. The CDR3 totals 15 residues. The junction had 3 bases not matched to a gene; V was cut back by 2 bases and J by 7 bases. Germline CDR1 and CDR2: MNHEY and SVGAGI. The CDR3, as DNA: TGTGCCAGCAGTTACGTGGGGACAGGGGGTGAAAAACTGTTTTTT. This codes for CASSYVGTGGEKLFF.

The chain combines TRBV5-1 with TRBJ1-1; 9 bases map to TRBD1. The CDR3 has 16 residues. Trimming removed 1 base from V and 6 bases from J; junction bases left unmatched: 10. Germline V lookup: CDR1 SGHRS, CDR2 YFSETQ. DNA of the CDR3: TGCGCCAGCAGCTTGACAGGGGGCCCCCCATCCCCTGAAGCTTTCTTT. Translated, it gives CASSLTGGPPSPEAFF.

CDR3 DNA sequence: TGCGCCAGCAGCCAAGATCAGGGGGGTTGGGGCAGGGGGCTTGATCAGCCCCAGCATTTT. As protein: CASSQDQGGWGRGLDQPQHF. The chain has TRBV4-1 and TRBJ1-5; 8 bases fit TRBD1. Germline V CDR1 and CDR2: MGHRA, YSYEKL. With V trimmed by 0 bases and J by 5 bases, 18 bases remained unmatched. The CDR3 sequence is 20 residues long.

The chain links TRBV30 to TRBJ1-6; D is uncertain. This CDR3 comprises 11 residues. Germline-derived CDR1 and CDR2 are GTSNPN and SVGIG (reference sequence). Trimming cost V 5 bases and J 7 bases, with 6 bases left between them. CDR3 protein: CAWSRNSPLHF. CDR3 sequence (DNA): TGTGCCTGGTCTAGGAATTCACCCCTCCACTTT.

CDR3 bases: TGTGCCAGCAGCTTGGCCGGGACAGGCATCACCGGGGAGCTGTTTTTT. As protein: CASSLAGTGITGELFF. The V gene is TRBV5-4, the J gene TRBJ2-2, with 8 bases fitting TRBD1. CDR1 SGHNT and CDR2 YYREEE come from the germline V gene (reference sequence). This CDR3 is built from 16 residues. The trim removed 0 bases at V and 4 bases at J, leaving 5 bases unmatched.

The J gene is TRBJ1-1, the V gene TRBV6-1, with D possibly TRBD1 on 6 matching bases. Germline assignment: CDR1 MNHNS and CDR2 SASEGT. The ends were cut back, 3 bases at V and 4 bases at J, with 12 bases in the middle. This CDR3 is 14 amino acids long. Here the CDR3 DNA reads TGTGCCAGCAGTGAGATAAGGGGGAGCACTGAAGCTTTCTTT. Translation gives CASSEIRGSTEAFF.

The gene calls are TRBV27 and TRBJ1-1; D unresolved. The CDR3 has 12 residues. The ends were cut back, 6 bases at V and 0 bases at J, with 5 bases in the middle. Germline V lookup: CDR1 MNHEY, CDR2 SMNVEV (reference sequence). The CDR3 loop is CASREMNTEAFF. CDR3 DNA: TGTGCCAGCAGAGAGATGAACACTGAAGCTTTCTTT.